One T cell receptor beta chain is described in this entry. Antigen: not known. The record originates from a study of OX40 agonist ivuxolimab in advanced cancers. On the study more broadly: Patients took ivuxolimab, an agonistic anti-OX40 (CD134) antibody.

CDR3 size: 15 residues. In germline, CDR1 is MDHEN, CDR2 SYDVKM. V was pared by 5 bases and J by 0 bases, with 13 bases between. The study sampled blood at baseline, cycle 4 day 1, and cycle 7 day 1. The study, taken as a whole, reports: Not determined was the antigen specificity of the expanded peripheral T cells.

The table came from immunoSEQ multiplex PCR; TCRdb's copy has only in-frame clones and leaves some out. This table has 30,000 to 45,000 clones, 82% appearing once. This rearrangement joins TRBV28 to TRBJ1-1; D unresolved. The origin of this receptor is an adult with an advanced solid tumor such as melanoma, head and neck, liver or kidney cancer. The sequenced sample was CD4+ or CD8+ T cells sorted from blood, obtained in a trial of the OX40 agonist ivuxolimab. The CDR3, as DNA: TGTGCCAGCAGTCCCTCGGGAAAGATGAACACTGAAGCTTTCTTT. The encoded protein is CASSPSGKMNTEAFF.